What follows is one T cell receptor (beta chain) and its context. Antigen unknown. The data are from a study of blood T cells in healthy people across ages. General study findings and limits: Relative to aged donors, long-lived donors carried more naive CD4+ cells and displayed higher diversity. Older age went with lower TCR beta diversity per million T cells, in a roughly linear way.

The CDR3 contains 15 residues. Looked up from germline, CDR1 is MNHNY and CDR2 is SVGAGI (reference sequence). Primers used in a second PCR of about 6 to 12 cycles were a sample-barcoded 5' primer and a J-beta primer mix. TCRdb re-derived calls from the 5' RACE reads in MiXCR, one entry per CDR3 protein. The repertoire holds fewer than 900,000 distinct CDR3 sequences, around 48% seen once, with approximately 32% in the top ten. Ten milliliters of peripheral blood were drawn from each donor into EDTA-treated tubes. Material: blood. This TCR was recovered from an older woman in good health. The V call is TRBV6-6, the J call TRBJ2-5; 7 bases line up with TRBD1. Matching the DNA end better, TRBJ2-7 makes the J call doubtful. The CDR3 DNA is TGTGCCAGCAGTTCACAGGGGATTTTGCCCTACGAGCAGTACTTC. Translating it yields CASSSQGILPYEQYF.